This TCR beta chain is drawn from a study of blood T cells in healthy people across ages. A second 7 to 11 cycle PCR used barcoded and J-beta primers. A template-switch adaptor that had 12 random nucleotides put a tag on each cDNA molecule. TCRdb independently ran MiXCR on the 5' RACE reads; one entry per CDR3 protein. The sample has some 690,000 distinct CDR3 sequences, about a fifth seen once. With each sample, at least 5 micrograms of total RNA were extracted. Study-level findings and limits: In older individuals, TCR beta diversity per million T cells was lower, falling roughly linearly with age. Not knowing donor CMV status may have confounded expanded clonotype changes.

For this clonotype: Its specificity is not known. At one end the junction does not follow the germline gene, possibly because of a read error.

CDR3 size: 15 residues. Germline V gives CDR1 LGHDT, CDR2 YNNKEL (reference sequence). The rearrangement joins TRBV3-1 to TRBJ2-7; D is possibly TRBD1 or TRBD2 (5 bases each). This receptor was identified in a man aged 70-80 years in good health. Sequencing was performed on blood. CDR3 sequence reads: CASSQVWDPAYEQYF. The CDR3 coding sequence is TGTGCCAGCAGTCAAGTTTGGGACCCAGCCTACGAGCAGTACTTC.